This T cell receptor beta chain appears in the sequencing data of a study of T cell responses to AZD1222 COVID-19 vaccine. The overall study: It was second doses at about 4 or about 12 weeks that were pooled.

Per the germline V gene, CDR1 is MNHEY and CDR2 is SMNVEV (reference sequence). Trimming shortened V by 5 bases and J by 7 bases, and 15 bases separated the two germline ends. The CDR3 spans 15 residues. Libraries were prepared by immunoSEQ multiplex PCR; TCRdb keeps only in-frame clonotypes and omits some of them. This sample has 100,000 or so clones, with 90% found just once. The chain links TRBV27 to TRBJ1-6; TRBD1 is a possible D gene (5 bases). The sequences come from peripheral blood, collected on day 0 of AZD1222 vaccination. The sequence came from an adult in good health. In DNA form, the CDR3 reads TGTGCCAGCAGTCAAAGGTGGGACGCCAATTCACCCCTCCACTTT. Residues: CASSQRWDANSPLHF.